The 32 T cell receptor beta chains presented below share a single source sample, sequenced in a study of T cells after yellow fever vaccination. TCRdb re-called the 5' RACE reads with MiXCR, one entry per CDR3 protein. The sample yields over 120,000 distinct CDR3 sequences, about 6.9% seen once. The sequencing here drew on CD4+ T cells sorted from PBMCs, taken 10 days after the yellow fever booster vaccination. The origin of the receptors is a man aged 30-40 years who received the YFV17D yellow fever vaccine.

This clonotype was recorded at least ten times. This chain connects TRBV20-1 to TRBJ2-3; maybe TRBD2 (5 bases). This CDR3 is 13 amino acids long. In germline, CDR1 is DFQATT, CDR2 SNEGSKA (reference sequence). Trimming pared 3 bases from V and 5 bases from J, leaving 12 bases between. The CDR3 here is CSARVGKIDTQYF. CDR3 nucleotides: TGCAGTGCTAGGGTCGGGAAGATAGATACGCAGTATTTT.

The chain couples TRBV7-2 to TRBJ2-7; TRBD2 aligns across 8 bases. V lost 3 bases to trimming and J lost 3 bases; unmatched junction nucleotides: 4. The CDR3 totals 14 residues. Germline lookup yields CDR1 SGHTA and CDR2 FQGNSA. The CDR3 DNA reads TGTGCCAGCAGCTTGGGACTAGAGCTCTACGAGCAGTACTTC. Amino acid sequence: CASSLGLELYEQYF.

This clonotype was counted ten times or more. V usage is TRBV7-7 and J usage is TRBJ2-5, with 7 bases matching TRBD1. The V and J ends lost 4 bases and 5 bases, in that order; junction bases with no gene match: 13. Per the germline V gene, CDR1 is SSHAT and CDR2 is FNYEAQ (reference sequence). This CDR3 has 16 residues. The chain's CDR3 is CASSCPRQGQKETQYF. DNA for the CDR3: TGTGCCAGCAGCTGCCCCAGACAGGGCCAGAAGGAGACCCAGTACTTC.

This clonotype has more than one count but fewer than ten. This chain uses TRBV20-1 with TRBJ2-3, with unresolved D. The CDR3 consists of 15 residues. Looked up from germline, CDR1 is DFQATT and CDR2 is SNEGSKA (reference sequence). Deletions cut 0 bases from V and 4 bases from J, with 14 bases between. CDR3 nucleotides: TGCAGTGCTAGAGATCACGTAAGAGCGCCAGATACGCAGTATTTT. Residues: CSARDHVRAPDTQYF.

This clonotype has at least ten counts. The rearrangement joins TRBV20-1 to TRBJ1-5; the D gene is possibly TRBD1 (6 bases). In germline, CDR1 is DFQATT, CDR2 SNEGSKA (reference sequence). CDR3 length equals 14 residues. V dropped 5 bases and J dropped 2 bases, with 13 bases sitting between them. The CDR3 nucleotides read TGCAGTGCTCGTACAGGGTCGGGCAATCAGCCCCAGCATTTT. Its translation: CSARTGSGNQPQHF.

DNA for the CDR3: TGTGCAAGTCGCCTCCAATATGCGGTCCAAGAGACCCAGTACTTC. It codes for CASRLQYAVQETQYF. The chain couples TRBV12-2 to TRBJ2-5. TRBV12-2 is deemed a pseudogene. The CDR3 totals 15 residues.

In its sample, this clonotype was seen many times. V and J are TRBV29-1 and TRBJ2-3, with D tentatively TRBD1 (6 bases). With 7 bases removed from V and 1 base from J, the gap between germline ends came to 12 bases. CDR3 length: 13 residues. Germline V lookup: CDR1 SQVTM, CDR2 ANQGSEA. For the CDR3, the DNA is TGCAGCGCCACAGGGTCCGGCACAGATACGCAGTATTTT. Amino acids: CSATGSGTDTQYF.

The chain uses TRBV18 and TRBJ1-6, with D perhaps TRBD1 (5 bases). This CDR3 comprises 15 residues. V was pared by 2 bases and J by 8 bases, with 13 bases between. Germline V gene data show CDR1 as KGHSH and CDR2 as LQKENI. The CDR3 here is CASSPEQDWDSPLHF. The CDR3 bases are TGTGCCAGCTCACCAGAACAGGACTGGGATTCACCCCTCCACTTT.

The chain combines TRBV29-1 with TRBJ2-1, with TRBD1 identical over 9 bases. The CDR3 totals 13 residues. Germline-derived CDR1 and CDR2 are SQVTM and ANQGSEA. After removal of 5 bases from V and 3 bases from J, the junction contained 2 bases not matched to a gene. CDR3 in DNA: TGCAGCGTTTCGACAGGGGGCTACAATGAGCAGTTCTTC. Protein: CSVSTGGYNEQFF.

This clonotype was counted ten times or more. The chain carries TRBV7-2 and TRBJ2-1, with TRBD2 matching over 9 bases. The CDR3 runs to 17 residues. The V and J ends lost 0 bases and 6 bases, in that order; junction bases with no gene match: 9. The germline CDR1 and CDR2 sequences are SGHTA and FQGNSA. CDR3 region: CASSLALSRGRVNEQFF. CDR3 DNA: TGTGCCAGCAGCTTAGCGCTTTCTCGCGGGAGGGTCAATGAGCAGTTCTTC. The full variable domain, completed using reference TRBV7-2 and TRBJ2-1, is GAGVSQSPSNKVTEKGKDVELRCDPISGHTALYWYRQSLGQGLEFLIYFQGNSAPDKSGLPSDRFSAERTGGSVSTLTIQRTQQEDSAVYLCASSLALSRGRVNEQFFGPGTRLTVL.

This clonotype was counted between two and nine times. One base away lies a much larger clone, so this may be a sequencing read error. This rearrangement joins TRBV5-1 to TRBJ2-1; 12 bases agree with TRBD1. Trimming cost V 0 bases and J 7 bases; bases outside gene matches: 8. The CDR3 totals 17 residues. Looked up from germline, CDR1 is SGHRS and CDR2 is YFSETQ. CDR3 amino acids: CASSLAGGTGGINEQFF. Here the CDR3 DNA reads TGCGCCAGCAGCTTGGCAGGTGGGACAGGGGGCATTAATGAGCAGTTCTTC.

This clonotype occurred a few times. The chain has TRBV7-9 and TRBJ2-7; perhaps D is TRBD1 or TRBD2 (5 bases each). The CDR3 runs 14 residues. The germline V gene has CDR1 SEHNR and CDR2 FQNEAQ (reference sequence). The germline V and J ends were trimmed by 5 bases and 3 bases, with 14 bases remaining between them. CDR3 nucleotide sequence: TGTGCCAGCAGCCCCCGTGGGGGTCGCTACGAGCAGTACTTC. This gives the protein CASSPRGGRYEQYF.

The sample holds many counts of this clonotype. The gene calls are TRBV11-3 and TRBJ2-1; possible D gene TRBD2, 5 bases. This CDR3 contains 15 residues. Per the germline V gene, CDR1 is SGHNT and CDR2 is YENEEA. V lost 5 bases, J lost 4 bases, and 15 bases lay in between. The CDR3 loop is CASSARPSPYNEQFF. The CDR3 DNA reads TGTGCCAGCAGCGCTAGGCCTAGCCCTTACAATGAGCAGTTCTTC.

This clonotype was found many times. J is TRBJ2-7 and V is TRBV3-1, with D possibly being TRBD1 (6 bases). V was pared by 4 bases and J by 2 bases, with 15 bases between. Germline loops: CDR1 LGHDT, CDR2 YNNKEL (reference sequence). This CDR3 is 15 amino acids long. CDR3 loop: CASSPRTGTTYEQYF. In nucleotides, the CDR3 is TGTGCCAGCAGCCCTCGCACAGGGACCACCTACGAGCAGTACTTC.

This clonotype was detected many times. At one end the junction does not follow the germline gene, possibly because of a read error. The rearrangement links TRBV12-3 or TRBV12-4 to TRBJ1-5; TRBD1 is a possible D gene (6 bases). CDR3 size: 12 residues. The CDR3 bases are TGTGCCAGCAGTTTAATTGGGGGGGACATGAATTTT. Amino acids: CASSLIGGDMNF.

At least ten counts were recorded for this clonotype. The chain is built from TRBV28 and TRBJ2-2; D is unresolved. The CDR3 covers 14 residues. In germline, CDR1 is MDHEN, CDR2 SYDVKM. V gave up 6 bases and J gave up 7 bases, with 15 bases separating them. The DNA of the CDR3 is TGTGCCAGCAGGGGCAGGTCCCACGGCGGGGAGCTGTTTTTT. As protein: CASRGRSHGGELFF.

The table lists this clonotype with many counts. The V call is TRBV12-3 or TRBV12-4, the J call TRBJ2-1; TRBD2 matches 8 bases. The J segment lost 8 bases and the V segment lost 6 bases, leaving 9 bases of the junction unmatched. The CDR3 covers 14 residues. CDR3: CASSPGLGIDEQFF. Written as DNA, the CDR3 is TGTGCCAGCAGCCCGGGACTAGGGATCGATGAGCAGTTCTTC.

The V call is TRBV7-3, the J call TRBJ2-5; D perhaps matches TRBD2 (5 bases). Trimming took 5 bases from V and 5 from J, leaving 12 bases between them. CDR1 is SGHTA and CDR2 is FQGTGA in the germline V gene. This CDR3 has 13 amino acids. The CDR3 DNA follows: TGTGCCAGCAGCAAAAGAGGAGGCGAGACCCAGTACTTC. Protein sequence: CASSKRGGETQYF.

This clonotype was picked up a small number of times. The CDR3 spells CASSYGTNSPLHF. In nucleotides, the CDR3 is TGTGCCAGCAGTTACGGCACAAATTCACCCCTCCACTTT. The chain couples TRBV6-6 to TRBJ1-6; D gene ambiguous. Germline CDR1 reads MNHNY; CDR2 reads SVGAGI (reference sequence). The V end lost 2 bases, the J end lost 7 bases, and 6 bases lay between the germline ends. This CDR3 is built from 13 residues.

In its sample, this clonotype was seen many times. The chain couples TRBV18 to TRBJ1-1; D call uncertain. There are 13 residues in the CDR3. The V gene's germline CDR1 is KGHSH and CDR2 LQKENI. Trimming cost V 5 bases and J 1 base, with 8 bases left between them. CDR3 in amino acids: CASSTGRNTEAFF. CDR3 sequence (DNA): TGTGCCAGCTCAACTGGACGGAACACTGAAGCTTTCTTT.

This chain connects TRBV12-3 or TRBV12-4 to TRBJ1-5, with D unclear. Trimming removed 3 bases at V and 0 bases at J, with 6 bases between. The CDR3 has 14 amino acids. CDR3 DNA sequence: TGTGCCAGCAGTTTGTCGGTTAGCAATCAGCCCCAGCATTTT. Translating it yields CASSLSVSNQPQHF.

At least ten counts were recorded for this clonotype. V is TRBV5-1 and J is TRBJ2-7; the match to TRBD2 covers 12 bases. The CDR3 runs 14 residues. Looked up from germline, CDR1 is SGHRS and CDR2 is YFSETQ. Trimming at V came to 0 bases and at J to 5 bases, leaving 0 bases not matched to a gene. The CDR3 DNA sequence: TGCGCCAGCAGCTTGGGGACTAGCGGGAACGAGCAGTACTTC. It is translated as CASSLGTSGNEQYF. The full variable domain, its missing parts supplied by reference TRBV5-1 and TRBJ2-7, is KAGVTQTPRYLIKTRGQQVTLSCSPISGHRSVSWYQQTPGQGLQFLFEYFSETQRNKGNFPGRFSGRQFSNSRSEMNVSTLELGDSALYLCASSLGTSGNEQYFGPGTRLTVT.

Ten or more counts support this clonotype. The chain uses TRBV20-1 and TRBJ2-1; possibly TRBD1 for D (7 bases). V lost 5 bases and J 7 bases, leaving 18 bases between the germline ends. CDR1 and CDR2 from the germline V gene are DFQATT and SNEGSKA (reference sequence). The CDR3 loop spans 14 amino acids. CDR3 protein: CSAFRGTASNEQFF. CDR3 coding DNA: TGCAGTGCTTTCCGCGGGACAGCTAGTAATGAGCAGTTCTTC.

Concerning this clonotype itself: A much larger clone lies a single base off, so this may be a read error. The J gene is TRBJ2-5, the V gene TRBV20-1, with TRBD2 as a possible D gene (6 bases). V dropped 5 bases and J dropped 5 bases, with 18 bases sitting between them. CDR3 length: 14 residues. Germline assignment: CDR1 DFQATT and CDR2 SNEGSKA (reference sequence). The CDR3 DNA sequence: TGCAGTGCTCAGTACTTAGCGGCTCATGAGACCCAGTACTTC. As protein: CSAQYLAAHETQYF.

Ten or more counts support this clonotype. V is TRBV5-8 and J is TRBJ1-1; D call uncertain. Deletions cut 0 bases from V and 0 bases from J, with 6 bases between. The germline V gene encodes CDR1 SGHTS and CDR2 YDEGEE. The CDR3 is made up of 14 amino acids. This CDR3 is CASSLVGLNTEAFF. For the CDR3, the DNA is TGTGCCAGCAGCTTGGTTGGACTGAACACTGAAGCTTTCTTT.

Ten or more counts support this clonotype. The V and J genes are TRBV30 and TRBJ1-2, with a tentative D call TRBD1 (6 bases). Germline assignment: CDR1 GTSNPN and CDR2 SVGIG (reference sequence). Trimming pared 3 bases from V and 4 bases from J, leaving 12 bases between. This CDR3 has 13 amino acids. CDR3 loop: CAWRLQGVYGYTF. For the CDR3, the DNA is TGTGCCTGGAGGTTACAGGGCGTCTATGGCTACACCTTC.

This clonotype came up many times. The rearrangement uses TRBV12-3 or TRBV12-4 and TRBJ2-5; TRBD1 aligns across 9 bases. The ends lost 3 bases at V and 5 bases at J; junction bases unmatched: 13. The CDR3 extends over 17 amino acids. The CDR3 bases are TGTGCCAGCAGTTTTTCTACCGGGACAGGGATCCATGAGACCCAGTACTTC. It encodes CASSFSTGTGIHETQYF.

This clonotype was counted many times. The V gene is TRBV7-9, the J gene TRBJ2-7, with D tentatively TRBD2 (5 bases). The CDR3 has 12 residues. Trimming stripped 3 bases from V and 6 bases from J, with 9 bases between. The germline CDR1 and CDR2 sequences are SEHNR and FQNEAQ (reference sequence). The CDR3 reads CASSFAGGEQYF. The CDR3 bases are TGTGCCAGCAGCTTTGCGGGCGGCGAGCAGTACTTC.

With respect to this clonotype: This may be a read error: a much more frequent sequence differs by one nucleotide. The rearrangement joins TRBV12-3 or TRBV12-4 to TRBJ2-5; 8 bases agree with TRBD1. There are 15 residues in the CDR3. This chain's CDR3 is CASSQGGQGQETHYF. CDR3 DNA sequence: TGTGCCAGCAGTCAAGGCGGACAGGGTCAAGAGACCCACTACTTC.

At least ten counts were recorded for this clonotype. The chain recombines TRBV11-2 with TRBJ1-1, with D possibly TRBD1 on 6 matching bases. V was pared by 4 bases and J by 7 bases, with 16 bases between. In germline, CDR1 is SGHAT, CDR2 FQNNGV. CDR3 length equals 14 residues. Here the CDR3 reads CASSSWGGLGEAFF. The CDR3 nucleotides are TGTGCCAGCAGCTCTTGGGGGGGGCTTGGTGAAGCTTTCTTT.

The chain carries TRBV7-2 and TRBJ2-2, with D uncertain. Trimming cost V 5 bases and J 0 bases, with 10 bases left between them. This CDR3 spans 15 amino acids. CDR1 and CDR2 from the germline V gene are SGHTA and FQGNSA. The CDR3 coding sequence is TGTGCCAGCAGCCAGACGGTCGCGAACACCGGGGAGCTGTTTTTT. It specifies CASSQTVANTGELFF.

This clonotype has a count of ten or more. V usage is TRBV6-5 and J usage is TRBJ2-1; perhaps D is TRBD1 or TRBD2 (5 bases each). V dropped 2 bases and J dropped 6 bases, with 8 bases sitting between them. The CDR3 totals 13 residues. CDR1 is MNHEY and CDR2 is SVGAGI in the germline V gene. As DNA, the CDR3 is TGTGCCAGCAGTTACCCGGGGCTCAATGAGCAGTTCTTC. Translating gives CASSYPGLNEQFF.